What follows is one TCR beta chain and its context. What it binds is not known. The junction shows a germline mismatch at one end, possibly a read error. The sample comes from a study of blood T cells in healthy people across ages. Study results and limitations: Estimated diversity across one million T cells was deemed an underestimate.

The authors ran a second PCR of about 6 to 11 cycles using a sample-barcoded 5' primer and a J-beta primer mix. TCRdb re-derived calls from the 5' RACE reads in MiXCR, one entry per CDR3 protein. The data hold under 1,100,000 distinct CDR3 sequences, with under 30% observed a single time. These data also featured in a second study, about T cells of mothers and their children. From that study: In each mother, TCR beta CDR3 reads exceeded 8.5 million; in each child, they numbered approximately 3.3 million. Researchers found no T cell clones that were persistent and microchimeric.

The sequenced material came from blood. The TCR originated in a girl under 10 years old in good health.

In nucleotides, the CDR3 is TGTGACAGCAGTTTAGATACCTCCTGGTCCGAGCAGTACTTC. This codes for CDSSLDTSWSEQYF. The gene calls are TRBV28 and TRBJ2-5, with no clear D. The end of the DNA is better explained by TRBJ2-7, so the J call may be wrong. Germline V gives CDR1 MDHEN, CDR2 SYDVKM. This CDR3 is built from 14 residues.